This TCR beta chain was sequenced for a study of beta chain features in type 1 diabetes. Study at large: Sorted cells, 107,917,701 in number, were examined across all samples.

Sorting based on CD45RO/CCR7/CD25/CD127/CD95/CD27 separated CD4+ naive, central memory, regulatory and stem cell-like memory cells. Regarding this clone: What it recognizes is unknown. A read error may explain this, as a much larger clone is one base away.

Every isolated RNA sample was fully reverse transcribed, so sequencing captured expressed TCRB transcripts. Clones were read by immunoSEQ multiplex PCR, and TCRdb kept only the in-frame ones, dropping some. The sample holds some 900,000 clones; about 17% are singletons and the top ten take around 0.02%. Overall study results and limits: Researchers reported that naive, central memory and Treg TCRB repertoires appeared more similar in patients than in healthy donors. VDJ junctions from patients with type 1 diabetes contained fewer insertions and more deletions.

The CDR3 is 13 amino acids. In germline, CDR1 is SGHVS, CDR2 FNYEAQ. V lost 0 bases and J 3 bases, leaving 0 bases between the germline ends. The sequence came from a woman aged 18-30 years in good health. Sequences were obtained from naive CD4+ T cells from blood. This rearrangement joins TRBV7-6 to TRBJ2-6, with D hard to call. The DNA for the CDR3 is TGTGCCAGCAGCTTAGCTGGGGCCAACGTCCTGACTTTC. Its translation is CASSLAGANVLTF.